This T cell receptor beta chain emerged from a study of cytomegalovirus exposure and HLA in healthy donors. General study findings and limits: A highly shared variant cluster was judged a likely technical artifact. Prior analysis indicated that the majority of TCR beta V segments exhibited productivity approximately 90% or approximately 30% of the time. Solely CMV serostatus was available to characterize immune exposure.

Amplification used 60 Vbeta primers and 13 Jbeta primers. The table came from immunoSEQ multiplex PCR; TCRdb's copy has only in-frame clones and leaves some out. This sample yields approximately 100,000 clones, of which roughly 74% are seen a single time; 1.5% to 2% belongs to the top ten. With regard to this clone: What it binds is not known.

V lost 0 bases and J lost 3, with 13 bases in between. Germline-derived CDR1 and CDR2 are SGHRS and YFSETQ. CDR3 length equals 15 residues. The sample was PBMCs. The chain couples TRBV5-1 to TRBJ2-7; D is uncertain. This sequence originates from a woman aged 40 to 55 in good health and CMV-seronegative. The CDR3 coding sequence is TGCGCCAGCAGCTTGGGAGTTAGATTTGACTACGAGCAGTACTTC. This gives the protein CASSLGVRFDYEQYF.